Listed below are T cell receptor beta chains from one sample, sequenced in a study of shared clonotypes between healthy human individuals. TCRdb keeps only in-frame clones here, not all; method: immunoSEQ multiplex PCR. The sample shows fewer than 100,000 clones, roughly 69% of them seen only once. Input material: memory CD8+ T cells sorted from blood. These receptors were taken from a man aged 25-45 years in good health. Both conserved end residues are part of each CDR3. The order of the fields is clone size, D gene, V gene, J gene, CDR3 protein, CDR3 DNA. The D gene is left open where the match is weak. Not all rows give a size; the values are once, few, many and, for expanded clones, a class.

NA	NA	TRBV6-5	TRBJ2-3	CATGDSLFTDTQYF	TGTGCCACCGGGGACTCCCTATTCACAGATACGCAGTATTTT
NA	TRBD2	TRBV2	TRBJ2-1	CASSEGGTSRFF	TGTGCCAGCAGTGAAGGCGGGACTAGTCGGTTCTTC
NA	TRBD2	TRBV11-2	TRBJ2-7	CASSPPLAASYEQYF	TGTGCCAGCAGCCCCCCCCTAGCGGCCTCCTACGAGCAGTACTTC
NA	NA	TRBV7-2	TRBJ2-3	CASSGGPTDTQYF	TGTGCCAGCAGCGGAGGTCCCACAGATACGCAGTATTTT
NA	NA	TRBV5-6	TRBJ2-4	CASSWELANIQYF	TGTGCCAGCAGCTGGGAGTTGGCAAACATTCAGTACTTC
NA	NA	TRBV23-1	TRBJ2-1	CAGGWPPTGNEQFF	TGCGCCGGGGGATGGCCACCAACGGGCAATGAGCAGTTCTTC
NA	TRBD2	TRBV7-9	TRBJ2-1	CASSSGLAGGLGPNEQFF	TGTGCCAGCAGCTCTGGACTAGCGGGAGGCTTGGGCCCGAATGAGCAGTTCTTC
NA	NA	TRBV15	TRBJ1-1	CATSRWGTEAFF	TGTGCCACCAGCAGGTGGGGGACTGAAGCTTTCTTT
NA	NA	TRBV19	TRBJ1-1	CASRKEAGDTEAFF	TGTGCCAGTAGGAAGGAGGCAGGGGACACTGAAGCTTTCTTT
NA	TRBD2	TRBV7-7	TRBJ2-5	CASSLRERETQYF	TGTGCTAGCAGCTTGCGGGAGAGAGAGACCCAGTACTTC
NA	NA	TRBV11-3	TRBJ2-1	CASSLRQGSYNEQFF	TGTGCCAGCAGCTTAAGACAAGGCTCCTACAATGAGCAGTTCTTC
NA	NA	TRBV29-1	TRBJ1-4	CSVVSPTNEKLFF	TGCAGCGTTGTGTCCCCCACAAATGAAAAACTGTTTTTT
once	TRBD1	TRBV6-1	TRBJ1-2	CASSEDRGRASYGYTF	TGTGCCAGCAGTGAGGACAGGGGGAGAGCCAGCTATGGCTACACCTTC
NA	TRBD2	TRBV9	TRBJ2-1	CASSPGLAGGLLDEQFF	TGTGCCAGCAGCCCGGGACTAGCGGGAGGCCTTTTGGATGAGCAGTTCTTC
many	NA	TRBV6-5	TRBJ2-1	CASSYSGGDYNEQFF	TGTGCCAGCAGTTACTCTGGCGGGGACTACAATGAGCAGTTCTTC
NA	NA	TRBV21-1	TRBJ2-6	CASSEHRGTTNSGANVLTF	TGTGCCAGCAGCGAACACCGAGGGACGACCAACTCTGGGGCCAACGTCCTGACTTTC
NA	TRBD1	TRBV28	TRBJ2-7	CASRTGGAYEQYF	TGTGCCAGTAGGACAGGCGGCGCCTACGAGCAGTACTTC
once	NA	TRBV29-1	TRBJ2-7	CSVSGASVTYEQYF	TGCAGCGTTTCTGGCGCGTCGGTAACTTACGAGCAGTACTTC
NA	NA	TRBV12-5	TRBJ2-6	CASGSAGQSRANVLTF	TGTGCTAGTGGTAGTGCAGGACAAAGTCGGGCCAACGTCCTGACTTTC
NA	NA	TRBV21-1	TRBJ1-1	CASSSPGSRTGYMNTEAFF	TGTGCCAGCAGCTCCCCGGGATCCCGAACAGGCTACATGAACACTGAAGCTTTCTTT
NA	NA	TRBV28	TRBJ2-7	CASSPQTYEQYF	TGTGCCAGCAGCCCTCAAACCTACGAGCAGTACTTC
NA	NA	TRBV10-2	TRBJ2-5	CASSDPTGQETQYF	TGCGCCAGCAGTGATCCGACAGGCCAAGAGACCCAGTACTTC
NA	NA	TRBV10-2	TRBJ2-1	CASTKTEVSSYNEQFF	TGCGCCAGCACCAAGACGGAGGTGAGCTCCTACAATGAGCAGTTCTTC
NA	NA	TRBV29-1	TRBJ2-1	CSVEHGAGRTEFF	TGCAGCGTTGAGCACGGAGCAGGCAGGACCGAGTTCTTC
NA	NA	TRBV28	TRBJ1-1	CASSPYRVHTEAFF	TGTGCCAGCAGTCCATACAGGGTCCACACTGAAGCTTTCTTT
once	TRBD2	TRBV6-1	TRBJ2-1	CASSEGGGRAYNEQFF	TGTGCCAGCAGTGAAGGCGGCGGGAGGGCCTACAATGAGCAGTTCTTC
once	TRBD1	TRBV29-1	TRBJ2-6	CSVQTGTTGANVLTF	TGCAGCGTTCAGACAGGGACGACGGGGGCCAACGTCCTGACTTTC
NA	TRBD2	TRBV9	TRBJ2-7	CASSVDGRAVYEQYF	TGTGCCAGCAGCGTAGACGGGAGGGCCGTTTACGAGCAGTACTTC
NA	NA	TRBV28	TRBJ1-5	CASSFPSLNYQPQHF	TGTGCCAGCAGTTTCCCTTCCCTTAACTATCAGCCCCAGCATTTT
NA	TRBD2	TRBV14	TRBJ2-1	CASSTGSGRYNEQFF	TGTGCCAGCTCCACGGGCAGCGGGAGATACAATGAGCAGTTCTTC
NA	NA	TRBV6-4	TRBJ2-1	CASSEIGGVGYNEQFF	TGTGCCAGCAGTGAAATTGGGGGCGTTGGCTACAATGAGCAGTTCTTC
NA	NA	TRBV7-6	TRBJ1-1	CASSLEGFTEAFF	TGTGCCAGCAGCTTGGAGGGTTTCACTGAAGCTTTCTTT
NA	TRBD1	TRBV14	TRBJ2-5	CASSLRQGAAETQYF	TGTGCCAGCAGCCTACGACAGGGGGCGGCCGAGACCCAGTACTTC
NA	NA	TRBV6-5	TRBJ2-5	CASSITGSRETQYF	TGTGCCAGCTCAATTACAGGGTCGAGGGAGACCCAGTACTTC
NA	NA	TRBV11-2	TRBJ2-5	CASSQDRARTLETQYF	TGCGCCAGCAGCCAAGATCGGGCTAGGACCCTGGAGACCCAGTACTTC
NA	TRBD1	TRBV5-1	TRBJ2-3	CASSGGQGSSTDTQYF	TGCGCCAGCAGCGGAGGACAGGGAAGTAGCACAGATACGCAGTATTTT
many	NA	TRBV28	TRBJ2-5	CASSFFQGRSQETQYF	TGTGCCAGCAGTTTTTTCCAGGGGAGGTCCCAAGAGACCCAGTACTTC
few	NA	TRBV11-2	TRBJ2-3	CASSLVPQADTQYF	TGTGCCAGCAGCTTAGTTCCTCAAGCGGATACGCAGTATTTT
NA	NA	TRBV25-1	TRBJ2-7	CASSEREFGRNYEQYF	TGTGCCAGCAGTGAACGGGAATTCGGGCGTAACTACGAGCAGTACTTC
NA	NA	TRBV7-8	TRBJ2-7	CASSLAETSNGYYVYEQYF	TGTGCCAGCAGCTTAGCCGAGACTAGTAACGGGTATTACGTTTACGAGCAGTACTTC
once	TRBD2	TRBV18	TRBJ2-4	CASSPLLAGGTKNIQYF	TGTGCCAGCTCACCACTACTAGCGGGAGGAACCAAAAACATTCAGTACTTC
few	NA	TRBV6-1	TRBJ2-1	CASSVPLDYSKFYNEQFF	TGTGCCAGCAGTGTTCCCCTCGATTATTCGAAGTTCTACAATGAGCAGTTCTTC
NA	NA	TRBV7-2	TRBJ2-7	CASSLDGSLDEQYF	TGTGCCAGCAGTTTGGACGGCTCATTGGACGAGCAGTACTTC
once	NA	TRBV15	TRBJ2-1	CATSRESAGRSYNEQFF	TGTGCCACCAGCAGAGAGTCGGCGGGACGGTCCTACAATGAGCAGTTCTTC
few	TRBD1	TRBV9	TRBJ2-7	CASSVGDRGYEQYF	TGTGCCAGCAGCGTGGGGGACAGGGGTTACGAGCAGTACTTC
few	NA	TRBV28	TRBJ2-7	CASKDGVLYEQYF	TGTGCCAGCAAGGATGGGGTCCTTTACGAGCAGTACTTC
NA	NA	TRBV27	TRBJ2-7	CASSMGGTYEQYF	TGTGCCAGCTCAATGGGGGGCACCTACGAGCAGTACTTC
few	NA	TRBV27	TRBJ1-2	CASSLGGAQYGYTF	TGTGCCAGCAGTTTAGGTGGGGCGCAATATGGCTACACCTTC
NA	TRBD1	TRBV29-1	TRBJ2-7	CSVEGGQGANEQYF	TGCAGCGTTGAAGGAGGACAGGGGGCCAACGAGCAGTACTTC
many	NA	TRBV29-1	TRBJ2-1	CSVRADGEQFF	TGCAGCGTTAGAGCGGATGGTGAGCAGTTCTTC
NA	NA	TRBV10-1	TRBJ2-1	CASSDNQNNEQFF	TGCGCCAGCAGTGACAACCAGAACAATGAGCAGTTCTTC
NA	NA	TRBV2	TRBJ2-1	CASSEEEATVRKGPHNEQFF	TGTGCCAGCAGTGAGGAAGAGGCTACTGTCCGGAAGGGCCCCCACAATGAGCAGTTCTTC
NA	NA	TRBV7-9	TRBJ1-2	CASSLINSGYTF	TGTGCCAGCAGCTTAATAAACTCCGGCTACACCTTC